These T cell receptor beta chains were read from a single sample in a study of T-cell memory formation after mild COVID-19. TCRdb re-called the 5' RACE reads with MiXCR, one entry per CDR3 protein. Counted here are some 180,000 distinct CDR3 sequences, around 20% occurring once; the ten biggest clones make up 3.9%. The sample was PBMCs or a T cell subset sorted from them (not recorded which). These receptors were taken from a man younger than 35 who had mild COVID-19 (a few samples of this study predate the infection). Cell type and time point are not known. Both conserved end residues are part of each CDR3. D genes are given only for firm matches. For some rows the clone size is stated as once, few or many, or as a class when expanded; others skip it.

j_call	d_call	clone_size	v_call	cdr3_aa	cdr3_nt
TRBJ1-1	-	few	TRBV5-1	CASSYTGFDTEAFF	TGCGCCAGCAGTTACACAGGGTTCGACACTGAAGCTTTCTTT
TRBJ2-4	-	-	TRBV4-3	CASSQESPGPQYF	TGCGCCAGCAGCCAAGAGTCCCCCGGTCCTCAGTACTTC
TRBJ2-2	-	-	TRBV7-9	CASSLHSGRTGELFF	TGTGCCAGCAGCTTACATTCAGGGCGGACCGGGGAGCTGTTTTTT
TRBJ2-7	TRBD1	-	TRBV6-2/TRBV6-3	CASSYALGQGYEQYF	TGTGCCAGCAGTTACGCCTTGGGACAGGGCTACGAGCAGTACTTC
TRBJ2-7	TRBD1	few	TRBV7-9	CASRSRDRVPKYF	TGTGCCAGCAGGTCCCGGGACAGGGTTCCTAAGTACTTC
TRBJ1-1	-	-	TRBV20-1	CSAPRQVNTEAFF	TGCAGTGCTCCCCGTCAAGTGAACACTGAAGCTTTCTTT
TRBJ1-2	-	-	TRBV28	CASSLFRLYGYTF	TGTGCCAGCAGTTTATTCCGTCTTTATGGCTACACCTTC
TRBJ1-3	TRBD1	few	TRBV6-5	CASSSDQGVWNTIYF	TGTGCCAGCAGTTCGGATCAGGGGGTATGGAACACCATATATTTT
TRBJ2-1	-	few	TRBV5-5	CASSLDLGLRWLEQFF	TGTGCCAGCAGCTTAGATTTGGGACTGCGATGGTTGGAGCAGTTCTTC
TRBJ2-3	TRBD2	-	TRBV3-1	CASSAVRGVHYTQYF	TGTGCCAGCAGCGCAGTGCGGGGGGTTCATTATACGCAGTATTTT
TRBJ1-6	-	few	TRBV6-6	CASRGQGGGNSPLHF	TGTGCCAGCAGGGGCCAGGGAGGGGGAAATTCACCCCTCCACTTT
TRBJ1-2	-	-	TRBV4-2	CASSQDLQAGRLRGYTF	TGTGCCAGCAGCCAAGATCTTCAGGCAGGGCGGTTAAGGGGCTACACCTTC
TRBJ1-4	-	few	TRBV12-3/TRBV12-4	CASSLLGSTEKLFF	TGTGCCAGCAGTTTACTGGGGTCGACTGAAAAACTGTTTTTT
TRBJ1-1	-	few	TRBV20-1	CSARDQGQANTEAFF	TGCAGTGCTAGAGATCAGGGGCAGGCCAACACTGAAGCTTTCTTT
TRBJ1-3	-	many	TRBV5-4	CASSLAPAGGGRNTIYF	TGTGCCAGCAGCTTGGCCCCTGCGGGAGGTGGAAGGAACACCATATATTTT
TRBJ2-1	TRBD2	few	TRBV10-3	CAISDPTLAGHNEQFF	TGTGCCATCAGTGATCCTACCCTAGCGGGGCACAATGAGCAGTTCTTC
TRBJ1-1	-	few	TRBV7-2	CASSSGRPLNTEAFF	TGTGCCAGCAGCAGTGGACGGCCACTAAACACTGAAGCTTTCTTT
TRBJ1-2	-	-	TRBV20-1	CSARDRRGSSSDGYTF	TGCAGTGCTAGAGATCGGCGGGGATCCTCATCTGATGGCTACACCTTC
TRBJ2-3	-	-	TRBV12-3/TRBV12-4	CASTGQSSTDTQYF	TGTGCCAGCACCGGACAATCTAGCACAGATACGCAGTATTTT
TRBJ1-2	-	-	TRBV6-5	CASSYLPDSFYGYTF	TGTGCCAGCAGTTACCTGCCAGATTCTTTCTATGGCTACACCTTC
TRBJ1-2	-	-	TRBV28	CASSPPGGINYGYTF	TGTGCCAGCAGTCCGCCGGGGGGCATTAACTATGGCTACACCTTC
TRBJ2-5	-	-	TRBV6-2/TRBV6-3	CAITGTLRETQYF	TGTGCCATCACAGGGACGCTCCGCGAGACCCAGTACTTC
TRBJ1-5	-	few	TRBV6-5	CASSPWTPDGQPQHF	TGTGCCAGCAGTCCCTGGACTCCGGACGGTCAGCCCCAGCATTTT
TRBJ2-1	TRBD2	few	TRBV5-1	CASSSPLAGGAGEQFF	TGCGCCAGCAGCTCGCCTCTAGCGGGGGGGGCTGGTGAGCAGTTCTTC
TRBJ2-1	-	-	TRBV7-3	CASSQNQGTGEQFF	TGTGCCAGCAGCCAAAATCAGGGGACGGGTGAGCAGTTCTTC
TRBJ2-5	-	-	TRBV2	CASSENGGEETQYF	TGTGCCAGCAGTGAAAACGGCGGGGAAGAGACCCAGTACTTC
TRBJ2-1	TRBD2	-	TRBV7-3	CASSPRLAGEFEQFF	TGTGCCAGCAGCCCCCGACTAGCGGGGGAATTTGAGCAGTTCTTC
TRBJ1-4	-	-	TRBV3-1	CASSRDGIFATNEKLFF	TGTGCCAGCAGCCGGGACGGGATATTTGCAACTAATGAAAAACTGTTTTTT
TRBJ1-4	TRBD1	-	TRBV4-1	CASSRQGGVANEKLFF	TGCGCCAGCAGCCGACAGGGAGGCGTAGCTAATGAAAAACTGTTTTTT
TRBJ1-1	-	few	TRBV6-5	CASSYSTASTKNTEAFF	TGTGCCAGCAGTTACTCGACCGCGTCTACGAAGAACACTGAAGCTTTCTTT
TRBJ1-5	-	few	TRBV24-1	CATSDAQSGGQPQHF	TGTGCCACCAGTGATGCACAAAGCGGGGGTCAGCCCCAGCATTTT
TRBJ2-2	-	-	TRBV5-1	CASSQRQGGTGELFF	TGCGCCAGCAGCCAACGACAGGGAGGGACCGGGGAGCTGTTTTTT
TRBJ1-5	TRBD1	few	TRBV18	CASSPPGTDNQPQHF	TGTGCCAGCTCACCGCCAGGGACAGACAATCAGCCCCAGCATTTT
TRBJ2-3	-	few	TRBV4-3	CASSQAPNSRTDTQYF	TGCGCCAGCAGCCAGGCCCCGAACAGCCGGACAGATACGCAGTATTTT
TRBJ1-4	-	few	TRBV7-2	CASSLVSARGGEKLFF	TGTGCCAGCAGCTTAGTGTCGGCAAGAGGCGGTGAAAAACTGTTTTTT
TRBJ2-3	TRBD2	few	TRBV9	CASSVFGRGGADTQYF	TGTGCCAGCAGCGTATTTGGGCGGGGGGGCGCGGATACGCAGTATTTT
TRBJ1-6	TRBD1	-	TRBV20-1	CSAPRQGMDNSPLHF	TGCAGTGCTCCCCGACAGGGGATGGATAATTCACCCCTCCACTTT
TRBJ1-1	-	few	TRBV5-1	CASSATGTPNTEAFF	TGCGCCAGCAGCGCTACCGGGACCCCGAACACTGAAGCTTTCTTT
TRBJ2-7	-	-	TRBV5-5	CASSSPTLYEQYF	TGTGCCAGCAGCTCCCCTACCCTCTACGAGCAGTACTTC
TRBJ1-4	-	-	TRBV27	CATSGGATNEKLFF	TGTGCCACCTCCGGGGGGGCAACTAATGAAAAACTGTTTTTT
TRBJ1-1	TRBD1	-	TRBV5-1	CASSLPTGEFSEAFF	TGCGCCAGCAGCTTGCCGACAGGGGAATTCTCTGAAGCTTTCTTT
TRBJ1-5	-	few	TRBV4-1	CASSQDGGGQGRGSNQPQHF	TGCGCCAGCAGCCAAGACGGGGGAGGTCAGGGCCGGGGGAGCAATCAGCCCCAGCATTTT
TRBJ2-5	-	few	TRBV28	CATLTGGETQYF	TGTGCCACCCTCACCGGCGGAGAGACCCAGTACTTC
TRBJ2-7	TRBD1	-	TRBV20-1	CSAGAGQGKPFEQYF	TGCAGTGCTGGAGCTGGACAGGGGAAACCCTTCGAGCAGTACTTC
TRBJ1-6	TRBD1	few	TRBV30	CAWSRDRGYSPLHF	TGTGCCTGGAGCCGGGACAGGGGTTATTCACCCCTCCACTTT
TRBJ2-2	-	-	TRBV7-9	CASSLTPGTGELFF	TGTGCCAGCAGCTTAACCCCGGGGACCGGGGAGCTGTTTTTT
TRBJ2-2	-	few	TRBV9	CASSVAQGGPNTGELFF	TGTGCCAGCAGCGTAGCCCAGGGGGGGCCGAACACCGGGGAGCTGTTTTTT